The clone carrying this T cell receptor beta chain has ten or more counts. The data are from a study of prognosis after radiotherapy for stage I lung cancer. The overall study: Operability status for all non-small cell lung cancer patients was recorded as medically inoperable.

Amplicons of TCR beta CDR3 were generated from genomic DNA by two-round multiplex PCR. Round-one PCR had primers specific to each TRBV and TRBJ gene. TCRdb ran MiXCR on the multiplex PCR reads and lists one entry per CDR3 protein. The data show 25,000 to 30,000 distinct CDR3 sequences, with roughly 40% seen just once and less than 40% held by the top ten. The germline V and J ends were trimmed by 4 bases and 4 bases, with 8 bases remaining between them. Germline assignment: CDR1 MNHNS and CDR2 SASEGT. The CDR3 extends over 13 amino acids. This specimen consisted of PBMCs, obtained before or after stereotactic body radiation therapy (not recorded which). The TCR comes from a donor older than 45 with non-small cell lung cancer. This chain joins TRBV6-1 and TRBJ1-3; D not resolved. CDR3 in DNA: TGTGCCAGCAGTGTCTCGAGGGGAAACACCATATATTTT. The encoded protein is CASSVSRGNTIYF.